The text below deals with one T cell receptor beta chain. Its antigen is not identified. RNA extraction gave at least 5.5 micrograms of total RNA per sample. The data were obtained in a study of blood T cells in healthy people across ages. Overall study results and limits: Roughly linearly, TCR beta diversity per million T cells fell as age increased. The study lacked donor CMV status, which possibly confounded expanded clonotype changes.

Combining a sample-barcoded 5' primer with a J-beta primer mix, a second PCR ran for 7 to 11 cycles. TCRdb re-called the 5' RACE reads with MiXCR, one entry per CDR3 protein. The sample carries about 570,000 distinct CDR3 sequences, about 25% recorded once. The receptor's source is a woman between 65 and 79 years old in good health. The sequencing sample was made of blood.

The CDR3 reads CSARLLHTGELFF. As DNA, the CDR3 is TGCAGTGCTAGGTTACTCCACACCGGGGAGCTGTTTTTT. This chain joins TRBV20-1 and TRBJ2-2, with D unclear. This CDR3 is built from 13 residues. The V end lost 3 bases, the J end lost 3 bases, and 8 bases lay between the germline ends. Germline V gene lookup returns CDR1 DFQATT and CDR2 SNEGSKA (reference sequence).